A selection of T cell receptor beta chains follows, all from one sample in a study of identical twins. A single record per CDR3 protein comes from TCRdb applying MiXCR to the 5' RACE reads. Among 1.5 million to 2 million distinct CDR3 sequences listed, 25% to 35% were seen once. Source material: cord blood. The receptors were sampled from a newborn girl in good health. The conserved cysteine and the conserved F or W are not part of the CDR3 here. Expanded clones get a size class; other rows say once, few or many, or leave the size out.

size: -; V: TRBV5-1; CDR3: ASSGTILAGGRANEQF
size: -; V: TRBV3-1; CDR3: ASSQEGGRASYEQY
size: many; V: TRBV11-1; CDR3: ASSRTGLYGYT
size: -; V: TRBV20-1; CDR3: RARVGLLSYEQY
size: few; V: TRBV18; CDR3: ASSPLPGSTDTQY
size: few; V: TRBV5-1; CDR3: ASSRTSESSYNEQY
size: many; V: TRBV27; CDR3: ASSLSTSYEQY
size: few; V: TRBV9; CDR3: ASSVERESYDTQY
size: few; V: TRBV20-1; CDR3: SAREGSGWLHEQY
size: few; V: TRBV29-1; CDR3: SEGLAEGTQY
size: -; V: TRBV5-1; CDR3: ASSLAGLVSSTDTQY
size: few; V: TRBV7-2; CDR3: ASSLRSPSGANVLT
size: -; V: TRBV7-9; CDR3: ASSPGREANEELF
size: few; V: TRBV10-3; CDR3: AISESRGTLTEAF
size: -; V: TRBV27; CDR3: ASSLSYRVGTEAF
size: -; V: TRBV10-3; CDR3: AISESGLGVEKLF
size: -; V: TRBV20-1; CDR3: SATKLAESTDTQY
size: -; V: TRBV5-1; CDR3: ASSLDGTSDYEQY
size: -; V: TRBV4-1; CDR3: ASSQAGQGPTDTQY
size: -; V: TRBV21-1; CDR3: ASSSSGTGCTGELF
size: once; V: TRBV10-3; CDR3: AISEEGELNTEAF
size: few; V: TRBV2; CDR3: ASGAGGRDGYT
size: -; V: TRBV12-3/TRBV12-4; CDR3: ASSLSLSTDAEY
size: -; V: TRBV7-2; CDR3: ASSPRQAFSEQY
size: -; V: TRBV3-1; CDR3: ASSQELFWLVGNEQF
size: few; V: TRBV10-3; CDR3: ATCLWGRADGELF
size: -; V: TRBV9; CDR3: ASSVAGGIETQY
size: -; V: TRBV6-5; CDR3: ASSARRLAGPYEQY
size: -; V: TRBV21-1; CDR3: ASSKDAGGAYGYT
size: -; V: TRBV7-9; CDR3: ASSLALHSRATNEKLF
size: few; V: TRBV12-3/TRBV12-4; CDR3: ASSLLRGEGEKLF
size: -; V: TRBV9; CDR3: ASSAGTSGRIPNTGELF
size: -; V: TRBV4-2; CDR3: ASGQGGFYEQF
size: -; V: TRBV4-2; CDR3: ASSQDSF
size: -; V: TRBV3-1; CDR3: ASSLLAGRRSTDTQY
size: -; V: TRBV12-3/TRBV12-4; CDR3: ASSLQGRMYNEQY
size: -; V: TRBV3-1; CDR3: ASSHQLAGVSYNEQF
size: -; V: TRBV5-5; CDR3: ASSPGTRSSYKSPLH
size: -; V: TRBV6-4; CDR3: AGSESDQAYNEQF
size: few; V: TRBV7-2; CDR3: ASRMTANYGYT
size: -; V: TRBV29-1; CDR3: SVEEERVSHNEQY
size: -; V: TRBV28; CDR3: ASSLDRGRLNIQY
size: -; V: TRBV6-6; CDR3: ASRESGTSSGELF
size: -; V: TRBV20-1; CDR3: SARDQWRGAHNEQF
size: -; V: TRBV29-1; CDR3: SVVRGSDGTQY
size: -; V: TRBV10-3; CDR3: AISESWRDPTMILYNEQY
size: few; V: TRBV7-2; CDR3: ASSLASRGYGYT
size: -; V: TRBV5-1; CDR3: ATRQTVISPLH
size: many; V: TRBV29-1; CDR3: SVTGGRSSTDTQY
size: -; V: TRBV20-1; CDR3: SAHDRAEDGYT
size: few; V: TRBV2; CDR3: ASRGTENAMGTQY
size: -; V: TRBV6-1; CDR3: ASRDRGRVTGNTIY
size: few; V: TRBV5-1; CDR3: ASSLNSRNTEAF
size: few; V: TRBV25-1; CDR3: ASSRGAANYGYT
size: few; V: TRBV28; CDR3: ASSRARQAWNQPQH
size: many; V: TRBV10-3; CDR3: AISLLDRVFFYEQY
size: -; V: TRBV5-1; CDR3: ASSVTGPDTQY
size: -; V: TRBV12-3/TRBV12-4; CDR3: ASSDRTSGRDEQF